These 18 T cell receptor beta chains were all obtained from the same sample, sequenced in a study of shared clonotypes between healthy human individuals. CD45RO negativity and positive selection for CCR7 defined naive CD8 cells, a population that excluded terminally differentiated effector memory CD45RA+ cells. Produced via immunoSEQ multiplex PCR; TCRdb's table is partial and in-frame only. The table has 550,000 to 750,000 clones, nearly 97% seen once; the top ten hold 0.11%. The sample taken for sequencing was naive CD8+ T cells sorted from blood. The origin of the receptors is a woman under 40 in good health.

The chain has TRBV2 and TRBJ1-4; D is unclear. The CDR3 totals 10 residues. Germline V lookup: CDR1 SNHLY, CDR2 FYNNEI. Deletions cut 3 bases from V and 12 bases from J, with 5 bases between. CDR3 coding DNA: TGTGCCAGCAGTGATCGGGAACTGTTTTTT. Its protein is CASSDRELFF.

The V gene is TRBV2, the J gene TRBJ2-5; the D gene is possibly TRBD2 (6 bases). Trimming removed 10 bases from V and 5 bases from J, with 23 bases in between. CDR1 is SNHLY, CDR2 FYNNEI, per germline. This CDR3 is built from 15 residues. CDR3 DNA sequence: TGTGCCAACATTCAAAGCAGTGGGAGGAGGGAGACCCAGTACTTC. Translated, it gives CANIQSSGRRETQYF.

The chain recombines TRBV9 with TRBJ1-1, with a possible D match to TRBD1 (6 bases). The CDR3 extends over 13 amino acids. The germline V gene encodes CDR1 SGDLS and CDR2 YYNGEE. Between the trimmed V and J ends, which lost 4 bases and 8 bases, there was a span of 15 bases. CDR3 sequence: CASSQPAGTEAFF. The CDR3 DNA follows: TGTGCCAGCAGCCAACCGGCGGGGACAGAAGCTTTCTTT. Full variable domain (outside the CDR3, taken from reference TRBV9 and TRBJ1-1): DSGVTQTPKHLITATGQRVTLRCSPRSGDLSVYWYQQSLDQGLQFLIQYYNGEERAKGNILERFSAQQFPDLHSELNLSSLELGDSALYFCASSQPAGTEAFFGQGTRLTVV.

On this clone itself: The junction and the germline gene differ at one end; a read error may be behind it. The rearrangement links TRBV7-9 to TRBJ2-1; a possible D gene is TRBD2 (5 bases). Germline V gene data show CDR1 as SEHNR and CDR2 as FQNEAQ (reference sequence). This CDR3 region has 16 residues. CDR3 loop: CASSPGSDRDYNERFF. CDR3 in DNA: TGTGCCAGCAGCCCAGGTTCCGACCGCGACTACAATGAGCGGTTCTTC.

The CDR3 coding sequence is TGTGCCAGCAGCACAGGGGGCGTGTACGAGCAGTACTTC. It encodes CASSTGGVYEQYF. This chain links TRBV5-6 with TRBJ2-7, with TRBD1 matching 9 bases. Germline trimming cut 4 bases from V and 4 bases from J; bases unmatched to any gene: 3. Per germline, CDR1 SGHDT and CDR2 YYEEEE. The CDR3 runs to 13 residues.

Points on this clone: Other nucleotide sequences in the sample specify the same CDR3. V is TRBV28 and J is TRBJ2-7; unclear D gene. CDR3 length: 12 residues. Germline lookup yields CDR1 MDHEN and CDR2 SYDVKM. The ends were cut back, 5 bases at V and 3 bases at J, with 8 bases in the middle. Written as DNA, the CDR3 is TGTGCCAGCAGTCTCGGTGGCTACGAGCAGTACTTC. This encodes CASSLGGYEQYF.

This chain links TRBV4-1 with TRBJ2-5; no clear D. The V gene's germline CDR1 is MGHRA and CDR2 YSYEKL. The CDR3 is 14 residues long. V was trimmed by 0 bases and J by 7 bases, leaving 12 bases between them. CDR3 residues: CASSQDRLGGTQYF. The CDR3 coding sequence is TGCGCCAGCAGCCAAGATCGTTTAGGCGGGACCCAGTACTTC.

As concerns this clone: Different DNA sequences within this sample yield the same CDR3. The rearrangement joins TRBV6-5 to TRBJ2-7; tentative D call: TRBD2 (5 bases). Germline V gene sequence: CDR1 MNHEY, CDR2 SVGAGI. Trimming removed 2 bases at V and 2 bases at J, with 10 bases between. This CDR3 is built from 14 residues. The CDR3, as DNA: TGTGCCAGCAGTTACGGAGGTATAACCTACGAGCAGTACTTC. This translates into CASSYGGITYEQYF.

The rearrangement joins TRBV2 to TRBJ2-3; TRBD2 matches 9 bases. The V gene's germline CDR1 is SNHLY and CDR2 FYNNEI. The CDR3 length is 16 residues. Trimming removed 10 bases from V and 4 bases from J; junction bases left unmatched: 15. The CDR3, as DNA: TGTGCCAACAGGCCCCCTCGCGGGAGGGCCCCAGATACGCAGTATTTT. This encodes CANRPPRGRAPDTQYF.

The DNA for the CDR3 is TGCAGCGCATCAGGGGGCGGGAGTGGCACTGAAGCTTTCTTT. Translation: CSASGGGSGTEAFF. This chain uses TRBV29-1 with TRBJ1-1; 8 bases match TRBD1. CDR1 and CDR2 from the germline V gene are SQVTM and ANQGSEA. This CDR3 contains 14 residues. The V gene end was trimmed by 7 bases and the J gene end by 4 bases; junction bases not matched to a gene: 11.

The genes are TRBV19 and TRBJ1-4, with no clear D. The CDR3 sequence is 13 residues long. Germline values: CDR1 LNHDA, CDR2 SQIVND (reference sequence). The ends were cut back, 10 bases at V and 8 bases at J, with 17 bases in the middle. Written as DNA, the CDR3 is TGTGCCACCGGCCGGGCCTGGAACGAAAAACTGTTTTTT. Protein: CATGRAWNEKLFF.

The chain employs TRBV4-1 and TRBJ1-5; D gene unclear. Germline V CDR1 and CDR2: MGHRA, YSYEKL. Trimming removed 2 bases from V and 2 bases from J, with 7 bases in between. The CDR3 is made up of 14 amino acids. The CDR3 loop is CASSQIWGNQPQHF. The CDR3 DNA sequence: TGCGCCAGCAGCCAAATCTGGGGCAATCAGCCCCAGCATTTT.

The rearrangement links TRBV27 to TRBJ2-7, with 8 bases fitting TRBD1. This CDR3 comprises 15 residues. V lost 0 bases to trimming and J lost 5 bases; unmatched junction nucleotides: 6. Germline V gene lookup returns CDR1 MNHEY and CDR2 SMNVEV (reference sequence). CDR3 loop: CASSLSTGGLHEQYF. The CDR3 DNA follows: TGTGCCAGCAGTTTATCTACAGGGGGTCTCCACGAGCAGTACTTC.

This rearrangement joins TRBV2 to TRBJ1-5, with unresolved D. This CDR3 spans 12 amino acids. V was shortened by 7 bases and J by 7 bases, with 11 bases between the two germline ends. Germline loops: CDR1 SNHLY, CDR2 FYNNEI. CDR3: CASKEENQPQHF. CDR3 DNA sequence: TGTGCCAGCAAGGAGGAAAACCAGCCCCAGCATTTT.

The J gene is TRBJ2-3, the V gene TRBV28; maybe TRBD2 (5 bases). This CDR3 comprises 18 residues. The V and J ends lost 0 bases and 0 bases respectively, with 16 bases between them. Germline CDR1 is MDHEN and CDR2 is SYDVKM. CDR3 nucleotide sequence: TGTGCCAGCAGTTTATGGGCTTTAGCGATTACTAGCACAGATACGCAGTATTTT. This codes for CASSLWALAITSTDTQYF.

The chain has TRBV27 and TRBJ2-3, with 14 bases matching TRBD2. V was clipped by 5 bases and J by 0 bases; unmatched bases: 16. The CDR3 has 21 amino acids. CDR1 MNHEY and CDR2 SMNVEV come from the germline V gene (reference sequence). The CDR3 bases are TGTGCCAGCAGTCTCCAATTATCGGGACTAGCGGGAGCAACTAGCACAGATACGCAGTATTTT. The encoded protein is CASSLQLSGLAGATSTDTQYF.

As for this clone: This sample also contains other DNA sequences that code for the same CDR3. The chain recombines TRBV5-6 with TRBJ1-5, with D unclear. Germline assignment: CDR1 SGHDT and CDR2 YYEEEE. The CDR3 is 13 residues long. Deletions cut 1 base from V and 4 bases from J, with 6 bases between. CDR3 protein: CASSLSGNQPQHF. The CDR3 DNA is TGTGCCAGCAGCTTGTCCGGTAATCAGCCCCAGCATTTT.

V is TRBV27 and J is TRBJ2-1; TRBD1 matches 9 bases. Looked up from germline, CDR1 is MNHEY and CDR2 is SMNVEV (reference sequence). The CDR3 loop spans 12 amino acids. V lost 7 bases to trimming and J lost 6 bases; unmatched junction nucleotides: 1. CDR3 DNA sequence: TGTGCCAGCAAGACAGGGGGCAATGAGCAGTTCTTC. This gives the protein CASKTGGNEQFF.